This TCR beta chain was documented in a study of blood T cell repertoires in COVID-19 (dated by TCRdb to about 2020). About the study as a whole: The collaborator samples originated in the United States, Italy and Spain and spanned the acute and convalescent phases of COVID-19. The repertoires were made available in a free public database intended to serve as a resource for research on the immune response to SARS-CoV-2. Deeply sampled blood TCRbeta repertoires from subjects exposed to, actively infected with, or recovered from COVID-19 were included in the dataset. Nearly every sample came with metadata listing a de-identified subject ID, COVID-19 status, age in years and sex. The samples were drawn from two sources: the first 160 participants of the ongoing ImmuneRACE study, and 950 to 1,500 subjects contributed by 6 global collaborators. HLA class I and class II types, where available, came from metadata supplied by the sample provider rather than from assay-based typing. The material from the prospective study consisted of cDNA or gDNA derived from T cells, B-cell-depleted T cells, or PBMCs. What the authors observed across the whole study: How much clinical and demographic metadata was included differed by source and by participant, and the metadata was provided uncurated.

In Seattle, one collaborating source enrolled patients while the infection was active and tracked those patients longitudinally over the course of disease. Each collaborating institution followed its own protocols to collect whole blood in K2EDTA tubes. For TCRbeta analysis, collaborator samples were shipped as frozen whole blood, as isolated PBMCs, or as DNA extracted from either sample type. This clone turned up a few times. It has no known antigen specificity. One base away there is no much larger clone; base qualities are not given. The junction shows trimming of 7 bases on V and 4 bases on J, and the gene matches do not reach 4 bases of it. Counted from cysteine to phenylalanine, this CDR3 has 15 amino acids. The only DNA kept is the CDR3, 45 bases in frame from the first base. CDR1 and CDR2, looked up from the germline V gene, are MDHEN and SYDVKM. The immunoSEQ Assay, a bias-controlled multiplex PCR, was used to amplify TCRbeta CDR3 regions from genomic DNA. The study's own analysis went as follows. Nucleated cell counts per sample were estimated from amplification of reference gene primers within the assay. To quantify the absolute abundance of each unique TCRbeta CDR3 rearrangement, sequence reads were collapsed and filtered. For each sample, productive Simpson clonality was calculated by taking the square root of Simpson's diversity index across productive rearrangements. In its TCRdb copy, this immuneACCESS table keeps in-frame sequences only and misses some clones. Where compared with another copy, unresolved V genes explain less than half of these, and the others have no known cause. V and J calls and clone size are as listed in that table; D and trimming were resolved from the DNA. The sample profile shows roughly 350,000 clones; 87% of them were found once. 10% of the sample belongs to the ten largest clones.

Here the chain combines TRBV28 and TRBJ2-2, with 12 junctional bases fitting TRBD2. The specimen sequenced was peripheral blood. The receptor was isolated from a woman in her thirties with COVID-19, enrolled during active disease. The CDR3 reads CASTGTSGSTGELFF. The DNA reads TGTGCCAGCACCGGGACTAGCGGGTCCACCGGGGAGCTGTTTTTT.